This T cell receptor beta chain came from a study of cytomegalovirus exposure and HLA in healthy donors (dated by TCRdb to about 2017). General notes on the study: An earlier analysis of some 500 of the donors reported 250 to 300 Gb of sequence data and about 100 million unique TCR beta sequences from 150 million to 200 million T cells. Donor age, sex, ethnicity and CMV serostatus were collected together with the repertoire data. High-throughput TCR immunosequencing, statistical association of individual TCRs with disease status, and machine learning were combined to predict cytomegalovirus infection status. Among 350 to 400 genotyped donors of the cohort, an average of approximately 250,000 unique TCR beta nucleotide sequences were sequenced per donor, roughly a sixth of them non-productive. In the later analysis, no new phenotypic data were used to find candidate immune exposures; instead, reliance was placed on TCR beta sequences and their occurrence across donors. The study was designed to test whether signatures of past pathogen exposure could be identified by cataloging public T cell receptors. Both class I and class II loci were covered by HLA typing, at four-digit resolution. Typing coverage varied by locus: roughly 629-640 donors for A, B, C, DRB1 and DQB1; roughly 500 for DQA1; more than 600 for DPA1; roughly 450 for DPB1. An earlier analysis of approximately 580 of the donors used high-throughput TCR beta sequencing to judge whether each TCR beta V gene segment behaved as functional or pseudogenic. A later genetic analysis took genome-wide SNP genotypes for about three fifths of the roughly 670 donors and used that subset as a discovery cohort. Along with the roughly 700-subject first cohort, a separate validation cohort of over a hundred different subjects was used. Roughly 300 gigabases of sequencing data and approximately 85 million unique TCR sequences were included in an early release covering 500 to 750 HLA-typed donors. Of the 300 to 500 genotyped donors, 81% were placed in the genetic ancestry cluster associated with self-reported Caucasian donors. About five DR-DQ haplotypes were treated as single units for association and clustering because of strong linkage in the cohort. A later analysis re-analyzed previously published TCR beta repertoires from 666 donors and added high-resolution HLA genotyping to study TCR occurrence patterns. All discovery cohort repertoires had been generated on a single sequencing platform. The T cell repertoires of 666 subjects were profiled by immunosequencing and related to cytomegalovirus serostatus. The research as a whole found: A later analysis found that TCR association rates varied across HLA loci, with DRB1 alleles showing the most associated TCRs and HLA-C alleles the fewest. Several of the top co-occurrence clusters appeared to be linked to parvovirus B19, influenza, CMV and Epstein-Barr virus, according to a later analysis. This cohort had only TCR beta chains sequenced, and the lack of alpha or paired-chain data limited which features could be detected. When HLA alleles, especially DR and DQ, strongly co-occurred, TCR associations were difficult to assign to individual alleles. According to the authors, the approach could potentially be generalized to other disease states and immunological phenotypes. In both the original and validation cohorts, the classifier was reported to diagnose cytomegalovirus status with high specificity and sensitivity. Correlated functional status among segregating V segments might be attributable to linkage disequilibrium, but an unknown experimental factor could not be ruled out. A further reported finding was that TCR beta sequences accurately predicted the HLA-A and HLA-B alleles for most subjects in the first cohort. Sequencing depth was assumed to be roughly uniform across donors in the presence/absence analyses, though that assumption may not hold. A few of the identified cytomegalovirus-associated TCR beta chains were confirmed in vitro to be specific for cytomegalovirus antigens. Across donors, most TCR sequences were observed very rarely, whereas some public TCRs were present in many individuals. Because HLA typing was unavailable for some donors at each locus, only the typed subset was used in association tests. A total of fewer than 200 TCR beta chains were listed by the study as associated with cytomegalovirus. Because counts were too low, some 17 rarely observed V segments, including chromosome 9 orphons, were left out of the earlier analysis of about 500 of the donors. An association between a missense DCLRE1C variant and V-gene and J-gene trimming of TCR beta chains was found in a later genetic analysis and replicated in an independent cohort. A later analysis found that HLA-associated TCR beta chains were more clonally expanded and had lower generation probabilities than equally common non-associated chains. A group of highly shared sequence variants was considered likely to be a technical artifact of the sequencing pipeline. A later analysis associated roughly 17,000 TCR beta sequences with specific HLA alleles at a false discovery rate of 0.05. Most CMV-associated TCR beta chains appeared to be HLA-restricted in a later analysis, and the HLA associations seemed to be driven largely by CMV exposure. A later genetic analysis reported fewer N-insertions in productive TCRs among donors in an Asian-associated ancestry cluster than the roughly 620-donor mean. In an earlier analysis of several hundred of the donors, most TCR beta V segments were observed in productive rearrangements about 87% or about 30% of the time, broadly matching IMGT annotations. The only immune exposure information available for the cohort was CMV serostatus. Some IMGT-functional V segments, including TRBV6-2 and TRBV6-3, could not be told apart with the 87-base-pair reads, so those segments were excluded.

Library generation was performed with the immunoSEQ multiplex PCR assay. For the multiplex PCR, a mixture combining 60 forward primers for TCR Vbeta segments and 13 reverse primers for TCR Jbeta segments was used. The CDR3 region of rearranged TCR beta genes was amplified from genomic DNA by a multiplex PCR assay. The Illumina HiSeq System was used to sequence the amplified TCR beta libraries as 87-base-pair reads. As for the authors' bioinformatics: Across the 500 to 850 repertoires, a later analysis counted approximately 83 million unique TCR beta chains, 8.5 million to 12 million of which were shared by at least two donors. Raw reads were error-corrected and collapsed into unique sequences with a nearest-neighbor algorithm that merged closely related sequences to remove PCR and sequencing errors. V, D and J gene segments were assigned by aligning CDR3 sequences to IMGT reference sequences. Each retained sequence needed at least a six-nucleotide match to both a V gene segment and a J gene segment. A rearrangement counted as productive if the CDR3 had no stop codons and remained in frame with V and J, and every other rearrangement counted as non-productive. CDR3 was defined by IMGT convention, running from the second conserved V-encoded cysteine to the conserved J-encoded phenylalanine. The earlier analysis of 450 to 750 of the donors excluded any sequence lacking an unambiguous match to a single V gene segment. In an earlier analysis of approximately 590 of the donors, a V segment was called functional when productive rearrangements were above 56.7%, and segregating when the standard deviation between donors exceeded 5%. A statistical classification framework was built for diagnosing cytomegalovirus status from the catalog of TCR beta chain sequences. A later analysis assigned V and J genes by comparing TCR nucleotide sequences with IMGT/GENE-DB human TR gene sequences. Using the TCRdist pipeline, a later analysis assigned CDR3 sequences along with most-parsimonious VDJ recombination scenarios. In a later analysis, each TCR beta chain was defined by its CDR3 amino acid sequence together with its V-gene family, and reads without a unique V-gene family were excluded. To address suspected cross-contamination and a sequencing artifact, a later analysis removed under 600 highly shared, low-generation-probability nucleotide sequences. In a later analysis, a clonal expansion index for each public chain was calculated from normalized within-repertoire ranks of inferred template counts. A later analysis computed generation probabilities with a VDJ recombination model fitted to out-of-frame rearrangements, and checked the results against IGoR. In a later analysis, hypergeometric tests were used to score TCR-TCR, TCR-HLA and TCR-CMV co-occurrence, with a repertoire-size bias correction applied to TCR pairs. False discovery rates were estimated in a later analysis by permuting HLA or CMV assignments 20 times. In a later analysis, co-occurring TCRs were grouped using DBSCAN, and TCRdist sequence similarity was added for clustering within HLA-allele-positive subsets. Repertoires with fewer than 30,000 or more than 120,000 public chains, plus five repertoires with anomalous nucleotide sharing, were excluded from co-occurrence clustering. This is the immuneACCESS table as TCRdb keeps it, with only in-frame sequences that have V and J called. A part of the clones is gone; compared with another copy, unresolved V genes explain less than half, and the rest is unexplained. The V and J calls and clone size are taken from that table; D and trimming were inferred from the DNA. For this sample, the table gives about 88,000 clones. The ten largest clones capture 5.5% of the sample.

Looking up the germline V gene yields CDR1 SNHLY and CDR2 FYNNEI. V is shortened by 5 bases, J by 3 bases, and the region joining them spans 11 bases. From cysteine to phenylalanine, the CDR3 is 14 amino acids long. The DNA shown is the 42-base CDR3, in frame from base 1. Regarding this clone: Its recognized antigen is unknown.

In total, fewer than 750 healthy bone marrow donors made up the cohort. At the time of sampling, every cohort member was nominally healthy, though immune exposures that went unrecorded were likely present. The donor tested CMV seropositive and was one of the 289 seropositive cohort members. A peripheral blood sample was collected from each donor, and TCR beta sequencing was performed on peripheral blood mononuclear cells. Genomic DNA was extracted from the blood cell samples with the Qiagen DNeasy Blood Extraction Kit. The receptor's source is a girl aged 10-17 years in good health and CMV-seropositive. This chain joins TRBV2 to TRBJ1-5; there is no confident call for the D gene. The sample taken for sequencing was PBMCs. For the CDR3, the sequence is CASSPPSTNQPQHF. The DNA sequence is as follows: TGTGCCAGCAGTCCTCCGAGTACCAATCAGCCCCAGCATTTT.